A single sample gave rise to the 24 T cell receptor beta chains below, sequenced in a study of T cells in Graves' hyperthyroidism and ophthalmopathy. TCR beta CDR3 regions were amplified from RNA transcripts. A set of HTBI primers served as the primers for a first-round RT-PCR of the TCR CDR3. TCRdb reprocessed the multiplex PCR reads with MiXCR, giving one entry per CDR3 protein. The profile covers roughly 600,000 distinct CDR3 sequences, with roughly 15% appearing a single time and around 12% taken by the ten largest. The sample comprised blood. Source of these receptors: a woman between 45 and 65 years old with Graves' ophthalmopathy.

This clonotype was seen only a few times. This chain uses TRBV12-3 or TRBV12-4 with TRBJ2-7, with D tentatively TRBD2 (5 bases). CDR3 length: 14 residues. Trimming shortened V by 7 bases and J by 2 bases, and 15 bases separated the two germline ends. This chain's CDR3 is CASNTLGSAYEQYF. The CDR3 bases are TGTGCCAGCAATACACTAGGTTCGGCCTACGAGCAGTACTTC.

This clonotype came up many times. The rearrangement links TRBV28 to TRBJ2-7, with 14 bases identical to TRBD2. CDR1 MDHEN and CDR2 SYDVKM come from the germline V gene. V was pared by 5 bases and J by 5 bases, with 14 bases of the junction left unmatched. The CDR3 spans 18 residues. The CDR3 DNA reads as TGTGCCAGCAGTGTGGCGGGACTAGCGGGAGTCAGGGTAAACGAGCAGTACTTC. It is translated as CASSVAGLAGVRVNEQYF.

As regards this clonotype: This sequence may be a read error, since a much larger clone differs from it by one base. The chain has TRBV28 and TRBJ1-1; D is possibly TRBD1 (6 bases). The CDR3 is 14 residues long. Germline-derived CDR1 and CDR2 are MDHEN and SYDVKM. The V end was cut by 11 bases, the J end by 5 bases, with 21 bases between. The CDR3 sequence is CAGSSNARGTEAFF. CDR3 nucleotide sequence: TGTGCCGGCTCCTCAAACGCCAGGGGTACTGAAGCTTTCTTT.

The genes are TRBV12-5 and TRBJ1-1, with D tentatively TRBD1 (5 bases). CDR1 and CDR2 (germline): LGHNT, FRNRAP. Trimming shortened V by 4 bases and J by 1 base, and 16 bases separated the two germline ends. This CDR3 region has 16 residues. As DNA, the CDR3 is TGTGCTAGTGGTTGGAAAACAGACAGACAGAACACTGAAGCTTTCTTT. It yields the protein CASGWKTDRQNTEAFF.

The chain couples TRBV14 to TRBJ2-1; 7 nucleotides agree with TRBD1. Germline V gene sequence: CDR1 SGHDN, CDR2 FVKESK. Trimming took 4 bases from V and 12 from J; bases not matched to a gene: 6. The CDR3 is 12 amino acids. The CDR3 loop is CASSRDSRRQFF. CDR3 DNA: TGTGCCAGCAGCCGGGACAGTAGACGGCAGTTCTTC.

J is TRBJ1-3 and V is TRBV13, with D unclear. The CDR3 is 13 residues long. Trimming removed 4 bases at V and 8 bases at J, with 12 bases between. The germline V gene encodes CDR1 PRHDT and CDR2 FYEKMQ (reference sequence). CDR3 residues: CASSYWGDDTIYF. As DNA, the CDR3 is TGTGCCAGCAGCTATTGGGGAGACGACACCATATATTTT.

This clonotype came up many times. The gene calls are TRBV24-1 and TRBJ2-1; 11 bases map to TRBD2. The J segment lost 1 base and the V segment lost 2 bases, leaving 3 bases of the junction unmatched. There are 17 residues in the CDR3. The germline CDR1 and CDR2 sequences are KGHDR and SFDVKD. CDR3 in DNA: TGTGCCACCAGTGATTCTAGCGGGAGGCGGTCCTACAATGAGCAGTTCTTC. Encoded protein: CATSDSSGRRSYNEQFF.

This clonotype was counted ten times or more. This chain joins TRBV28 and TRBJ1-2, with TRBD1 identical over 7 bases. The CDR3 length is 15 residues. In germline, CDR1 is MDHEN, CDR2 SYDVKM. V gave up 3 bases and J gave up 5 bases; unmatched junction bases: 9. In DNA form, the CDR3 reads TGTGCCAGCAGTTTTCCGACAGGGATTCAATATGGCTACACCTTC. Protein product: CASSFPTGIQYGYTF.

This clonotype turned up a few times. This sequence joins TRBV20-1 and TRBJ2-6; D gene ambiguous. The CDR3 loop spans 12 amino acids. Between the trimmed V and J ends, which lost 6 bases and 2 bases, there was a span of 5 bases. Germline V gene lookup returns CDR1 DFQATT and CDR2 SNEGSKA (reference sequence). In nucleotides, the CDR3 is TGCAGTGCGAGACCTGGGGCCAACGTCCTGACTTTC. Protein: CSARPGANVLTF.

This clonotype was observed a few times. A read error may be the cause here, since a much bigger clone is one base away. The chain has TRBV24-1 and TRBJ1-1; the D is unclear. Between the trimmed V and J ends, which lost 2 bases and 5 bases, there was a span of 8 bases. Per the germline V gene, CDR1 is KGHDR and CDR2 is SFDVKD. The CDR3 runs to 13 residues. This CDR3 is CATSDYGETEAFF. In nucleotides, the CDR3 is TGTGCCACCAGTGATTACGGGGAAACTGAAGCTTTCTTT.

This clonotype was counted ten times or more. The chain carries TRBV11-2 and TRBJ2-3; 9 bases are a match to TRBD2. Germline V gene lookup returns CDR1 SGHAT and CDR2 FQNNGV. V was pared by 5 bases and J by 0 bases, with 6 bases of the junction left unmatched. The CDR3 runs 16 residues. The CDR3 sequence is CASSTGLAASTDTQYF. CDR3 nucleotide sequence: TGTGCCAGCAGCACGGGACTAGCTGCTAGCACAGATACGCAGTATTTT.

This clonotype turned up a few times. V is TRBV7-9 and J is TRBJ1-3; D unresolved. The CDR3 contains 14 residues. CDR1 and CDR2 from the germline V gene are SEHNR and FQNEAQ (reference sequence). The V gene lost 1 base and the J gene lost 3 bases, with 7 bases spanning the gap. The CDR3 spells CASSLGLYGNTIYF. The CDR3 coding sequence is TGTGCCAGCAGCTTAGGGTTGTATGGAAACACCATATATTTT. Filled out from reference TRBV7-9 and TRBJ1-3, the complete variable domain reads DTGVSQNPRHKITKRGQNVTFRCDPISEHNRLYWYRQTLGQGPEFLTYFQNEAQLEKSRLLSDRFSAERPKGSFSTLEIQRTEQGDSAMYLCASSLGLYGNTIYFGEGSWLTVV.

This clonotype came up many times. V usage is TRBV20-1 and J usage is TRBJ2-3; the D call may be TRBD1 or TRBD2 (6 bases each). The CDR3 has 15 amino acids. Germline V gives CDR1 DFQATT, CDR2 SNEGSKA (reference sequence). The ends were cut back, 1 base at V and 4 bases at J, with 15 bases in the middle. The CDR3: CSARARRGKSDTQYF. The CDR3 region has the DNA TGCAGTGCTAGAGCCCGGAGGGGGAAGTCAGATACGCAGTATTTT.

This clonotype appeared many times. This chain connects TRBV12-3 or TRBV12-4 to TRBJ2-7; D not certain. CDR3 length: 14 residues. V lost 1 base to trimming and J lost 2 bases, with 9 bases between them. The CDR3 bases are TGTGCCAGCAGTTTAGACATAAAAACCTACGAGCAGTACTTC. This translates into CASSLDIKTYEQYF.

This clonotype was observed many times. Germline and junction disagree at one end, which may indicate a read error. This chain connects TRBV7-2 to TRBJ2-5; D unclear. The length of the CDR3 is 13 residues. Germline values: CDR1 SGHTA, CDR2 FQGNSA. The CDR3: CASSLIGLEAQYF. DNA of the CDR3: TGTGCCAGCAGCTTAATTGGTTTAGAGGCCCAGTACTTC.

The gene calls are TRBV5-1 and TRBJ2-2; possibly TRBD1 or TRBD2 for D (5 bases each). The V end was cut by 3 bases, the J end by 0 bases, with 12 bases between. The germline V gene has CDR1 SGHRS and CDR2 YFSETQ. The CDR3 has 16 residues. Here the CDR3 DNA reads TGCGCCAGCAGCTCTGAGGGACCATCGAACACCGGGGAGCTGTTTTTT. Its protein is CASSSEGPSNTGELFF.

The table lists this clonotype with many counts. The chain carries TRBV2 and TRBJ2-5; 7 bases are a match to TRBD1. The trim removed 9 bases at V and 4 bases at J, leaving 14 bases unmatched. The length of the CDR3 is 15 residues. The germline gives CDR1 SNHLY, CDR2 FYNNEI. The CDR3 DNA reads TGTGCCAGGGCTGGCGCGACAGGGTTGGCAGAGACCCAGTACTTC. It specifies CARAGATGLAETQYF.

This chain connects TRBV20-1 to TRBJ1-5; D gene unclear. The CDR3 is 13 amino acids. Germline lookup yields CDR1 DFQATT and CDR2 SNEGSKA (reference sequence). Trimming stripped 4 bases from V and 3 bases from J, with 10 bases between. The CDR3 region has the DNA TGCAGTGCTACGGGCGGGCACAATCAGCCCCAGCATTTT. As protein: CSATGGHNQPQHF.

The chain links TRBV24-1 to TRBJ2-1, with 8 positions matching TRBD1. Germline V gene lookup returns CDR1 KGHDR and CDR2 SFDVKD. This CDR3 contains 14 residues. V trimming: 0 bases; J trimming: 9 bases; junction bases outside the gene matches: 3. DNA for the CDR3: TGTGCCACCAGTGATTTGCCAGGGGGCTCTGAGCAGTTCTTC. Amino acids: CATSDLPGGSEQFF.

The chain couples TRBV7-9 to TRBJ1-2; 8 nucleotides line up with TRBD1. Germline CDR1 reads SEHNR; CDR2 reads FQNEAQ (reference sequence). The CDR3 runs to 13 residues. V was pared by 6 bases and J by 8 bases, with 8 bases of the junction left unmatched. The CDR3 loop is CASSPNRGFGYTF. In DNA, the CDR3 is TGTGCCAGCAGTCCCAACAGGGGGTTCGGCTACACCTTC.

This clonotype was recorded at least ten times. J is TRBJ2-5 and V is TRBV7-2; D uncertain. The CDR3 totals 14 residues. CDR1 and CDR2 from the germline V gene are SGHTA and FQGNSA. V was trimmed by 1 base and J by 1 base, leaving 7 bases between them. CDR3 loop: CASSLVGSQETQYF. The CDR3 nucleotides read TGTGCCAGCAGCTTAGTTGGCAGCCAAGAGACCCAGTACTTC.

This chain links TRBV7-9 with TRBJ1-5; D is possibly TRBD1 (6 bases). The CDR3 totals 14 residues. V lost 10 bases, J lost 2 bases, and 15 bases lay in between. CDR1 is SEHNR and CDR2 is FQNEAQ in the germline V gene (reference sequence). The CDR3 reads CAISDRLGNQPQHF. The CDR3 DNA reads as TGTGCCATCTCTGACAGGTTGGGCAATCAGCCCCAGCATTTT.

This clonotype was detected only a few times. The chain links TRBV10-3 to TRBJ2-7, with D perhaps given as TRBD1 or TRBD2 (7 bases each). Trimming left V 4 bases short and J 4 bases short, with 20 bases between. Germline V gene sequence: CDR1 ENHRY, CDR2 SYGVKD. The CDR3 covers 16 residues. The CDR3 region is CAISGSQGGSHYEQYF. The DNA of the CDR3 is TGTGCCATCAGTGGGTCCCAGGGGGGGAGTCATTACGAGCAGTACTTC.

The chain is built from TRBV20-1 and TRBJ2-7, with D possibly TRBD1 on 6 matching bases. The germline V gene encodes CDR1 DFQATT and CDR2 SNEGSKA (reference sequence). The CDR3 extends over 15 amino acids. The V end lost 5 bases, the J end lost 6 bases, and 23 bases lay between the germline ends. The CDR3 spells CSARAGTTLTSEQYF. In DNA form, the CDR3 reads TGCAGTGCTCGGGCCGGGACAACGCTGACCAGCGAGCAGTACTTC.